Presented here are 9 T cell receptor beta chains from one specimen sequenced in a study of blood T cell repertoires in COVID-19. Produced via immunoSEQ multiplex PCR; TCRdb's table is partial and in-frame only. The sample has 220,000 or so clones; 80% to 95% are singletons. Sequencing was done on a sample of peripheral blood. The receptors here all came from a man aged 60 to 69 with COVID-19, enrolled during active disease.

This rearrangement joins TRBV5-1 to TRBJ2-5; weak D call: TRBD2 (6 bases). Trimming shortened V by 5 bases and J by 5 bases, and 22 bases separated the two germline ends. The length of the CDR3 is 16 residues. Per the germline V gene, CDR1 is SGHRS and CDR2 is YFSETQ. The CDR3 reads CASRFGSSAFLETQYF. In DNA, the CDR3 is TGCGCCAGCAGATTCGGTTCTAGCGCCTTCTTGGAGACCCAGTACTTC.

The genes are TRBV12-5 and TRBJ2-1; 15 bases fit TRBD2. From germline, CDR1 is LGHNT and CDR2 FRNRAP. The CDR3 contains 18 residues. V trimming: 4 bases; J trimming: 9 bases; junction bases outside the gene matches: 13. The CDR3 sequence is CASGSFPGKGLAGGEQFF. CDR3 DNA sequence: TGTGCTAGTGGTTCTTTCCCGGGAAAGGGACTAGCGGGAGGTGAGCAGTTCTTC.

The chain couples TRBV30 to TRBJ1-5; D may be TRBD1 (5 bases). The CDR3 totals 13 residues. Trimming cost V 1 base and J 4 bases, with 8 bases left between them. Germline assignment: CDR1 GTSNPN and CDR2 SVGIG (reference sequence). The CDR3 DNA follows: TGTGCCTGGAGTGCACGGGGGAATCAGCCCCAGCATTTT. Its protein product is CAWSARGNQPQHF.

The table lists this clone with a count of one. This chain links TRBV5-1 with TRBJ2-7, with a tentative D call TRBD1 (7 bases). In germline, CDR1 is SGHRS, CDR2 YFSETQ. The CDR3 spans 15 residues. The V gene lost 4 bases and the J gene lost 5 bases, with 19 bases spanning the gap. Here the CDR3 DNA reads TGCGCCAGCAGCAGCGGAGGGGGCCGCCTTGACGAGCAGTACTTC. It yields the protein CASSSGGGRLDEQYF.

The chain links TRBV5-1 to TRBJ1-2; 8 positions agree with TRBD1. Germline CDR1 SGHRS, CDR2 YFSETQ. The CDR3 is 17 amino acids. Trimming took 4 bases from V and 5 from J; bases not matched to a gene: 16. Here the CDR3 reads CASSTGPTGDLGYGYTF. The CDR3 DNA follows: TGCGCCAGCAGCACGGGACCGACAGGGGATCTTGGATATGGCTACACCTTC.

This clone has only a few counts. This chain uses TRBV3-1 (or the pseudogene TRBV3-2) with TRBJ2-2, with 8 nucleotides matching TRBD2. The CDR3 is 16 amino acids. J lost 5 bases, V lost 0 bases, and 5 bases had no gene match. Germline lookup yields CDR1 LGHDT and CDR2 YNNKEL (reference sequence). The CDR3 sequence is CASSQDTGGYTGELFF. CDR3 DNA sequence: TGTGCCAGCAGCCAAGATACGGGAGGGTATACCGGGGAGCTGTTTTTT.

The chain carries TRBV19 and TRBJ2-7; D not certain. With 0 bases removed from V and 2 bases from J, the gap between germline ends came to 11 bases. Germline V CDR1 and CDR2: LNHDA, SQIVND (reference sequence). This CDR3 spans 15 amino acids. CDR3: CASSIDFSVTYEQYF. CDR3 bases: TGTGCCAGTAGTATAGATTTTTCAGTTACCTACGAGCAGTACTTC.

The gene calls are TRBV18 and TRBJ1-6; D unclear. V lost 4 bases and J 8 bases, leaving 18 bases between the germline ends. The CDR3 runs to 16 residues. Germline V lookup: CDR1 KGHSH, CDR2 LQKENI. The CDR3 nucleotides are TGTGCCAGCTCACAAATGACCAGCCGGAGTGATTCACCCCTCCACTTT. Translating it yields CASSQMTSRSDSPLHF.

The CDR3 bases are TGTGCCAGTAGTCCAAGGGACAGGGGCTCCTACTACGAGCAGTACTTC. Residues: CASSPRDRGSYYEQYF. This chain joins TRBV19 and TRBJ2-7; 10 positions agree with TRBD1. The V gene end was trimmed by 5 bases and the J gene end by 3 bases; junction bases not matched to a gene: 10. The CDR3 runs to 16 residues. Germline values: CDR1 LNHDA, CDR2 SQIVND (reference sequence).